The present T cell receptor (beta chain) was sequenced within a study of shared clonotypes between healthy human individuals. Study-level results: Against clonotypes common to all four donors, non-shared ones had lower generation probabilities. Some naive CD4 clonotypes, roughly 4.7%, turned up in common across several donors.

Comments on this clone: Its antigen remains unidentified.

Genomic DNA from each subset was divided evenly over several immunoSEQ plates. Sequenced by immunoSEQ multiplex PCR; TCRdb stores in-frame clones only, minus some. The sample records about 1.4 million clones, roughly 96% being singletons. The CDR3 sequence is 14 residues long. The ends were cut back, 0 bases at V and 4 bases at J, with 10 bases in the middle. CDR1 SGHRS and CDR2 YFSETQ come from the germline V gene. The rearrangement joins TRBV5-1 to TRBJ2-5; D might be TRBD1 (6 bases). The receptor comes from a man aged 25-45 years in good health. Sequenced sample: naive CD4+ T cells sorted from blood. Specified subset: CD45RA+ positively selected. The CDR3 sequence: CASSLEYRAETQYF. CDR3 nucleotides: TGCGCCAGCAGCTTGGAGTACAGGGCAGAGACCCAGTACTTC.